The entry below describes one TCR beta chain. The antigen remains undetermined. These data belong to a study of immune evolution from preneoplasia to lung adenocarcinoma. TCRdb keeps only in-frame clones here, not all; method: immunoSEQ multiplex PCR. The table has approximately 5,000 clones, around 85% seen once. Study-level findings and limits: Later-stage lesions appeared to have more T cells, more diversity, less clonality. Normal lung had the highest top T cell clone frequencies.

Trimming took 5 bases from V and 1 from J, leaving 9 bases between them. CDR1 is SGHVS and CDR2 is FNYEAQ in the germline V gene. The CDR3 consists of 14 residues. The rearrangement joins TRBV7-6 to TRBJ1-3; TRBD1 might be the D (6 bases). The origin of this receptor is a person aged 50 to 59 with lung adenocarcinoma. Material for sequencing was FFPE invasive lung adenocarcinoma tissue. This CDR3 is CASSRGTSGNTIYF. CDR3 sequence (DNA): TGTGCCAGCAGCCGTGGGACATCTGGAAACACCATATATTTT.